This entry features one T cell receptor (beta chain) sequence. The antigen is unknown. Unique molecular identifiers were incorporated during preparation of the TCRbeta library. One entry per CDR3 protein results from TCRdb running MiXCR on the PCR reads. Of some 550,000 distinct CDR3 sequences listed, approximately 22% are singletons. The data belong to a study of T-cell reconstitution after alpha-beta-depleted transplantation in children. Study results and limitations: After transplant, high TCRbeta diversity at day 60 in some patients arose from surviving recipient T cells and thymic progenitors. Several hundred graft clones that had expanded were reportedly the source of alpha-beta T cells about two months after transplant. Among T cells one year after transplant, newly produced cells accounted for most counts and diversity.

Deletions cut 5 bases from V and 3 bases from J, with 7 bases between. CDR1 is MNHEY, CDR2 SVGAGI, per germline. The length of the CDR3 is 12 residues. This receptor was obtained from a boy younger than two who had a stem cell transplant for acute myeloid leukemia, so the T cells may come from the graft donor. The genes are TRBV6-5 and TRBJ2-5, with a weak D call TRBD1 (5 bases). The material was PBMCs, mostly from graft donor cells, obtained 360 days after TCRalphabeta/CD19-depleted stem cell transplant. CDR3 amino acids: CASSQGEETQYF. DNA of the CDR3: TGTGCCAGCAGTCAAGGGGAAGAGACCCAGTACTTC.